This T cell receptor beta chain was sequenced for a study of blood T cell repertoires in COVID-19. Across the whole study: The United States, Italy and Spain supplied acute and convalescent COVID-19 samples. The analysed material was cDNA or gDNA that came from T cells, B-cell-depleted T cells, or PBMCs.

The germline CDR1 and CDR2 sequences are MDHEN and SYDVKM. V shed 5 bases, J shed 3 bases, and the junction held 6 bases outside the gene matches. There are 16 residues in the CDR3. In the original processing: It was from reference gene primer amplification that nucleated cell counts were estimated. Some clones are missing from TCRdb's copy, which holds only in-frame ones; the method was immunoSEQ multiplex PCR. The DNA gave D and trimming, while V, J and clone size come from that table. The sample yields 150,000 to 200,000 clones, approximately 80% seen once. This TCR came from a man aged 45-65 years who had recovered from COVID-19. J is TRBJ2-1 and V is TRBV28, with TRBD1 matching over 11 bases. Specimen: peripheral blood. The CDR3 protein is CASSGQGAGNYNEQFF. Written as DNA, the CDR3 is TGTGCCAGCAGTGGACAGGGGGCGGGAAACTACAATGAGCAGTTCTTC.